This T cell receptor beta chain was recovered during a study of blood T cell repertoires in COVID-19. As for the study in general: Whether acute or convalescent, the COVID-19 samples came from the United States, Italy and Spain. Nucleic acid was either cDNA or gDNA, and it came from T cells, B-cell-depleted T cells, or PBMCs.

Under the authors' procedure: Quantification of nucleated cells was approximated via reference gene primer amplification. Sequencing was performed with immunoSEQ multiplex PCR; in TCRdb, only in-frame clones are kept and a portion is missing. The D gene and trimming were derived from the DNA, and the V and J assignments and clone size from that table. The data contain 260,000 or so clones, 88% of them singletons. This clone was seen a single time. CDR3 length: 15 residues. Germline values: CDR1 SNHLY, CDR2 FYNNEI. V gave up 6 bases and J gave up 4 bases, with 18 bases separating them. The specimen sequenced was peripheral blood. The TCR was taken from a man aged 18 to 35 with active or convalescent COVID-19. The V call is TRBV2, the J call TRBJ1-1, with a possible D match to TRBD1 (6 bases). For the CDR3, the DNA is TGTGCCAGCAGCGCGTCGACAGGATGGGGCACTGAAGCTTTCTTT. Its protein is CASSASTGWGTEAFF.